This T cell receptor (beta chain) is from a study of regulatory T cells in long-lasting Graves disease (dated by TCRdb to 2020 to 2022). A note on the overall study: Persistent Graves' disease was defined as antithyroid drug treatment for over 5 years with persistently positive TSH receptor autoantibodies. TCR sequencing covered around 13 persistent and approximately 20 newly diagnosed Graves' disease patients, 33 samples in total. Patients with persistent Graves' disease were compared with patients with newly diagnosed Graves' disease using TCR sequencing and RNA sequencing of peripheral blood. The study was registered as a clinical trial and conducted in China. On average, persistent Graves' disease patients in the clinical cohort had been on antithyroid drugs for eight to twelve years. Findings and caveats that apply to the study as a whole: Only the TCR beta chain was sequenced and analyzed. Peripheral blood alone was examined, since thyroid tissue, which constituted the primary lesion, could not be accessed. Patients with persistent disease shared more public clonotypes (approximately 2,500) than newly diagnosed patients did (around 1,000). The small sample size was acknowledged by the authors as a limitation that may reduce accuracy. Persistent Graves' disease patients showed lower TCR Shannon entropy and fewer highly expanded clones than newly diagnosed patients, suggesting clonal expansion. Persistent disease showed preferential use of TRBV28, TRBJ1-2 and TRBJ2-5, whereas newly diagnosed disease favored TRBV20-1 and TRBJ2-1.

On this clonotype: Its antigen remains undetermined. Per-base qualities were not stored, and no clone one base away is much larger.

What this sample's time point label stands for: persistent/refractory GD, antithyroid drugs over 5 years with positive TRAb. RNA was extracted from PBMCs in TRIzol for both TCR sequencing and RNA sequencing. The diagnosis of Graves' disease was made according to American Thyroid Association guidelines. The patients came from an endocrinology department in Xi'an, China. From each patient, around 8.3 milliliters of peripheral blood was collected into an EDTA anticoagulant tube. Ficoll Paque Plus density gradient separation was used to isolate PBMCs, and no further T cell sorting was performed. RNA quality was checked with an Agilent 2100 Bioanalyzer and agarose gel, and concentration with a NanoDrop 2000. The CDR3 runs 15 amino acids, cysteine and phenylalanine included. Only CDR3 DNA remains: 45 bases, in frame from the first base. Trimmed from V: 4 bases; trimmed from J: 8 bases; junction bases lacking a gene match: 6. CDR1 and CDR2 are read off the germline V gene (reference sequence) as LNHNV and YYDKDF.

The library was obtained by multiplex PCR. Sequencer: Illumina HiSeq 4000. To build TCR beta libraries, CDR3 regions were amplified by Arm-PCR using iRepertoire HTBI primers. Before sequencing, the PCR products went through gel purification. Processing in the source paper ran as follows. Across samples, some 62 TRBV and approximately 15 TRBJ segments were identified and used for gene usage analysis of CDR3 amino acid clonotypes. COPE and FqMerger were used to merge the filtered high-quality paired reads into contigs. BLAST was used to align contigs to IMGT TRBV, TRBD and TRBJ reference genes, and CDR3 was defined according to IMGT. Any clonotype with a frequency above 0.1% was classified as a highly expanded clone. Repertoire diversity was measured by Shannon entropy, and V-J evenness by the Gini coefficient. Public clonotypes were defined as clonotypes shared by more than one individual. TCRdb cleaned the public reads at Q25 with fastp, built clones with MiXCR and kept in-frame beta chains. CDR3 protein sequences are deduplicated, and each keeps its most common genes and DNA. For this entry, the V and J calls and clone size follow TCRdb and not the study's own pipeline. For this sample the table gives hundreds of thousands of distinct CDR3 sequences, of which more than 20% were detected only once. The ten largest make up under 9% of the sample.

This material consisted of peripheral blood mononuclear cells (PBMCs), taken when the disease was refractory, from a patient treated with antithyroid drugs. The clonotype comes from a female donor with Graves disease. The chain links TRBV15 with TRBJ1-6; TRBD1 matches 9 bases in the middle. At the DNA level, the sequence is TGTGCCACCAGCACGGAAGGGACAGGGTATTCACCCCTCCACTTT. Translated, it reads CATSTEGTGYSPLHF.